The present T cell receptor (beta chain) was sequenced within a study of T-cell reconstitution after alpha-beta-depleted transplantation in children. General study results and limits: For some patients, TCRbeta diversity was high at day 60 because of recipient T cells and thymic progenitors that survived. Among T cells one year after transplant, newly produced cells accounted for most counts and diversity. Alpha-beta T cells about two months after transplant reportedly derived from several hundred expanded graft clones.

J lost 8 bases, V lost 0 bases, and 10 bases had no gene match. The CDR3 is made up of 16 amino acids. Germline-derived CDR1 and CDR2 are MGHDK and SYGVNS. Unique molecular identifiers were incorporated into the prepared TCRbeta library. In TCRdb, the PCR reads were re-called with MiXCR into one record per CDR3 protein. The sample has fewer than 550,000 distinct CDR3 sequences, roughly a tenth seen once. This clonotype has a count of ten or more. Its antigen is not known. The origin of this receptor is a child under 10 years old with inherited bone marrow failure, due to receive a stem cell transplant. This specimen consisted of PBMCs, obtained before TCRalphabeta/CD19-depleted stem cell transplant. The chain employs TRBV25-1 and TRBJ2-1; 7 bases fit TRBD2. The CDR3 here is CASSEYTREWGDEQFF. The CDR3 coding sequence is TGTGCCAGCAGTGAATATACGCGGGAGTGGGGCGATGAGCAGTTCTTC.